A selection of T cell receptor beta chains follows, all from one sample in a study of post-analysis software for immune sequencing data. TCRdb analysed the PCR reads with MiXCR anew, one entry per CDR3 protein. Among roughly 410,000 distinct CDR3 sequences, 30% to 45% were seen once, and the ten largest hold roughly 12%. The sequenced material came from blood. Receptor source: a girl under 18 with multiple sclerosis. Each CDR3 is given without its conserved first and last residue.

v_gene: TRBV24-1; j_gene: TRBJ1-2; CDR3aa: ATSGQGANYGYT
v_gene: TRBV5-1; j_gene: TRBJ2-7; CDR3aa: ASSSDTYYEQY
v_gene: TRBV30; j_gene: TRBJ2-7; CDR3aa: AWSPGVGNYEQY
v_gene: TRBV10-3; j_gene: TRBJ2-1; CDR3aa: AISQQGGSSYNEQF
v_gene: TRBV27; j_gene: TRBJ2-5; CDR3aa: ASGSGVRAQY
v_gene: TRBV5-6; j_gene: TRBJ2-1; CDR3aa: ASSEGDFYNYNEQF
v_gene: TRBV5-5; j_gene: TRBJ2-3; CDR3aa: ASSLAGRGGTDTQY
v_gene: TRBV6-5; j_gene: TRBJ2-4; CDR3aa: ACRPGDHLRGQY
v_gene: TRBV5-4; j_gene: TRBJ2-7; CDR3aa: ASSSYRQGTYEQY
v_gene: TRBV7-9; j_gene: TRBJ2-7; CDR3aa: ASSLIGARAYEQY
v_gene: TRBV12-3/TRBV12-4; j_gene: TRBJ2-1; CDR3aa: ASRPRPSGNEQF
v_gene: TRBV24-1; j_gene: TRBJ1-6; CDR3aa: ATSVSDRVDSPLH
v_gene: TRBV11-2; j_gene: TRBJ2-7; CDR3aa: ASSLAQANYEQY
v_gene: TRBV3-1; j_gene: TRBJ2-1; CDR3aa: ASSQVGNGGFSYNEQF
v_gene: TRBV6-1; j_gene: TRBJ2-7; CDR3aa: ASREDQGSEQY
v_gene: TRBV7-2; j_gene: TRBJ1-2; CDR3aa: ASSSPRLQGAHGYT
v_gene: TRBV12-3/TRBV12-4; j_gene: TRBJ2-7; CDR3aa: ASSFGGTTYEQY
v_gene: TRBV5-1; j_gene: TRBJ2-7; CDR3aa: ASSWGTGKSYEQY
v_gene: TRBV24-1; j_gene: TRBJ2-1; CDR3aa: ATGIGGGPYNEQF
v_gene: TRBV24-1; j_gene: TRBJ2-1; CDR3aa: AINPLYGLGKNNEQF
v_gene: TRBV10-2; j_gene: TRBJ1-1; CDR3aa: ASGETGGDTEAF
v_gene: TRBV5-1; j_gene: TRBJ2-1; CDR3aa: ASSPSIRAAGEQF
v_gene: TRBV20-1; j_gene: TRBJ2-7; CDR3aa: SAREGGLAGNSYEQY
v_gene: TRBV6-1; j_gene: TRBJ2-7; CDR3aa: ASSEVAGTAIIVYEQY
v_gene: TRBV5-1; j_gene: TRBJ2-6; CDR3aa: ADREGPGANVLT
v_gene: TRBV4-1; j_gene: TRBJ1-4; CDR3aa: ASSLTGGGEKLF
v_gene: TRBV27; j_gene: TRBJ1-1; CDR3aa: ASSLSPGVPNTEAF
v_gene: TRBV5-1; j_gene: TRBJ2-2; CDR3aa: ASSWDKKNTGELF
v_gene: TRBV12-3/TRBV12-4; j_gene: TRBJ1-2; CDR3aa: ASSLGIYGYT
v_gene: TRBV7-9; j_gene: TRBJ2-5; CDR3aa: ASSSTGQIETQY
v_gene: TRBV7-9; j_gene: TRBJ2-4; CDR3aa: ASSTVADKNIQY
v_gene: TRBV6-2/TRBV6-3; j_gene: TRBJ1-2; CDR3aa: ASSYQGSFEGYT
v_gene: TRBV12-3/TRBV12-4; j_gene: TRBJ2-3; CDR3aa: ASRATTGDTQY
v_gene: TRBV15; j_gene: TRBJ2-5; CDR3aa: ATSRELNGTQY
v_gene: TRBV15; j_gene: TRBJ2-7; CDR3aa: ATGRGDWASYEQY
v_gene: TRBV29-1; j_gene: NA; CDR3aa: SVEGGAGNEQY
v_gene: TRBV28; j_gene: TRBJ1-2; CDR3aa: ASIGGSINYGYT
v_gene: TRBV6-6; j_gene: TRBJ2-5; CDR3aa: ASSNPSPGETQY
v_gene: TRBV7-2; j_gene: TRBJ2-7; CDR3aa: ASSFFGGAYYEQY
v_gene: TRBV7-2; j_gene: TRBJ2-3; CDR3aa: ASSLGASGGGTDTQY
v_gene: TRBV6-5; j_gene: TRBJ1-5; CDR3aa: ASGYSGRGQPQH
v_gene: TRBV7-2; j_gene: TRBJ1-2; CDR3aa: ASLGRGSDGYT
v_gene: TRBV4-3; j_gene: TRBJ2-3; CDR3aa: ASSQDRSGLSAADTQY
v_gene: TRBV29-1; j_gene: TRBJ2-5; CDR3aa: SVEGSLRDQETQY
v_gene: TRBV5-4; j_gene: TRBJ2-3; CDR3aa: ASSLASTVTDTQY
v_gene: TRBV7-9; j_gene: TRBJ2-1; CDR3aa: ASSLASRGTGIYNEQF
v_gene: TRBV7-9; j_gene: TRBJ2-1; CDR3aa: ASSLTTDNEQF
v_gene: TRBV27; j_gene: TRBJ2-1; CDR3aa: ASGRTGTNNEQF
v_gene: TRBV20-1; j_gene: NA; CDR3aa: SASPGGRGYEQY
v_gene: TRBV27; j_gene: TRBJ2-1; CDR3aa: ASSLAKSSYNEQF
v_gene: TRBV4-3; j_gene: TRBJ2-7; CDR3aa: ASSQDRGGSTYEQY
v_gene: TRBV24-1; j_gene: TRBJ1-2; CDR3aa: ATSDSRDRAGYT
v_gene: TRBV7-9; j_gene: TRBJ2-3; CDR3aa: ASRHRDSQDTQY
v_gene: TRBV5-6; j_gene: TRBJ2-2; CDR3aa: ASSLFPGGNTGELF
v_gene: TRBV4-3; j_gene: TRBJ2-1; CDR3aa: ASSRGLAREQF
v_gene: TRBV12-3/TRBV12-4; j_gene: TRBJ1-1; CDR3aa: ASSLAPGGKGTEAF
v_gene: TRBV6-4; j_gene: TRBJ1-2; CDR3aa: ASSDGTGIYGYT
v_gene: TRBV4-1; j_gene: TRBJ1-1; CDR3aa: ASSQEGGLNTEAF
v_gene: TRBV6-6; j_gene: TRBJ2-3; CDR3aa: ASSAAAVTDTQY